Detailed here is one TCR beta chain. What it recognizes is unknown. The method was immunoSEQ multiplex PCR; TCRdb's version includes in-frame clones alone and lacks a portion of them. This table has about 37,000 clones, around 83% appearing once. The data were obtained in a study of OX40 agonist ivuxolimab in advanced cancers. The overall study: Patients achieving partial responses numbered three: one hepatocellular carcinoma case and two cutaneous melanoma cases.

General study findings and limits: Expanded clones tended on average to be more numerous among CD8+ T cells than CD4+.

The ends were cut back, 6 bases at V and 2 bases at J, with 13 bases in the middle. CDR1 LGHNT and CDR2 FRNRAP come from the germline V gene. The CDR3 is 14 residues long. Exclusion of a patient followed from autoimmune disease history or systemic immunosuppression. This sequence joins TRBV12-5 and TRBJ1-1; D is ambiguous. Sequenced here: CD4+ or CD8+ T cells sorted from blood, sampled in a trial of the OX40 agonist ivuxolimab. The source is an adult with an advanced solid tumor such as melanoma, head and neck, liver or kidney cancer. CDR3 region: CASGLDGSNTEAFF. CDR3 bases: TGTGCTAGTGGGCTTGACGGTTCAAACACTGAAGCTTTCTTT.